The entry below describes one T cell receptor beta chain. Its specificity is unknown. Patients had received no treatment of any kind before thyroid surgery. These data belong to a study of metastatic and nonmetastatic thyroid tumors. The wider study: Patients with malignant and benign thyroid disease provided blood and tumor or nodule tissue, whose repertoires were compared.

Study-wide results and limits: Malignant tumors reportedly showed significantly higher TCR beta diversity than benign nodules in both blood and tumor.

The germline CDR1 and CDR2 sequences are MNHNS and SASEGT. V gave up 6 bases and J gave up 4 bases; unmatched junction bases: 5. This CDR3 spans 14 amino acids. Authors' analysis steps: The study took CDR3 differences across clinicopathological groups and made a distant-metastasis classifier for papillary thyroid cancer from them. TCRdb re-processed the PCR reads through MiXCR. In this record, the V and J calls reflect TCRdb's handling and not the investigators' own analysis. The sample lists approximately 35,000 clones, 35% occurring once. The origin of this receptor is a female donor with papillary thyroid cancer or a benign thyroid nodule (not recorded which). Some clones in this sample may be carry-over from other donors' samples. The J gene is TRBJ2-2, the V gene TRBV6-1, with 7 bases aligning to TRBD2. Sequencing was carried out using tumor tissue. CDR3 nucleotide sequence: TGTGCCAGCAGCCCAGGGAGGGCCACCGGGGAGCTGTTTTTT. This gives the protein CASSPGRATGELFF.